Shown below are 11 T cell receptor gamma chains from a single sample sequenced in a study of gamma delta lymphoproliferative disorders and STAT genes. PBMCs from patients and controls supplied the genomic DNA for sequencing. TCRdb reapplied CATT to the multiplex PCR reads. The sample includes some 450 gamma-chain clones, less than 20% of them seen just once. The sequenced sample was blood. These TCRs come from a human donor with gamma-delta T-cell large granular lymphocyte leukemia.

By sample share, this clone is large. This chain links TRGV3 with TRGJ1 or TRGJ2. Here the J gene was assigned by germline matching of the DNA, as TCRdb has none. V was pared by 0 bases and J by 4 bases, with 3 bases of the junction left unmatched. The CDR3 spans 13 residues. CDR1 is VTNTFY, CDR2 YDVSTARD, per germline (reference sequence). DNA of the CDR3: TGTGCCACCTGGGACAGGCCCTATTATAAGAAACTCTTT. This encodes CATWDRPYYKKLF.

By its share, this clone is large. The sample has other DNA sequences that encode this CDR3 too. The V and J genes are TRGV9 and TRGJ1 or TRGJ2. The J gene, not given by TCRdb, was assigned here from a germline match of the nucleotide sequence. Germline loops: CDR1 GITISATS, CDR2 ISYDGTV (reference sequence). The trim removed 6 bases at V and 6 bases at J, leaving 5 bases unmatched. The CDR3 consists of 11 residues. CDR3 in DNA: TGTGCCTTGTGGTTTCCTTATAAGAAACTCTTT. Translation: CALWFPYKKLF.

CDR3 in amino acids: CATWDGRTNYYKKLF. DNA of the CDR3: TGTGCCACCTGGGACGGGAGAACCAATTATTATAAGAAACTCTTT. The genes are TRGV2 and TRGJ1 or TRGJ2. No J segment appears in TCRdb, so it was assigned here by matching the sequence to germline. The CDR3 covers 15 residues. J gave up 1 base and V 0 bases, and 6 bases lay outside the gene matches. The germline V gene encodes CDR1 EGSNGY and CDR2 YDSYNSKV.

Comments on this clone: It is likely a read error: a sequence one base away is far more abundant. Distinct nucleotide sequences in the sample also encode this CDR3. J gene calling gave no result, while the V gene is TRGV8. The CDR3 consists of 13 residues. The germline V gene encodes CDR1 VENAVY and CDR2 YDSYNSRV. CDR3 region: CATWDRWYYKKLF. CDR3 nucleotide sequence: TGTGCCACCTGGGATAGGTGGTATTATAAGAAACTATTT.

TRGV9 is the V gene, and the J gene was not called. Germline CDR1 and CDR2: GITISATS and ISYDGTV (reference sequence). This CDR3 has 12 amino acids. The CDR3 DNA reads as TGTGCCTTGTGGGAGCCGTACGTATCAGGACTCTTT. Protein product: CALWEPYVSGLF.

CDR3 in DNA: TGTGCCACCTGGGACGGGCTTTGGGATAGTAGTGATTGGATCAAGACGTTT. Translating it yields CATWDGLWDSSDWIKTF. The V gene is TRGV2, the J gene TRGJP2. No J gene is reported in TCRdb; it was inferred here by comparing the DNA with germline. Germline V gives CDR1 EGSNGY, CDR2 YDSYNSKV. The CDR3 covers 17 residues. V lost 0 bases and J lost 0; bases outside the gene matches: 7.

Comments on this clone: In the same sample, other DNA sequences code for this CDR3. This chain uses TRGV2 with TRGJ1 or TRGJ2. No J segment appears in TCRdb, so it was assigned here by matching the sequence to germline. Trimming at V came to 0 bases and at J to 4 bases, leaving 3 bases not matched to a gene. The CDR3 is 13 amino acids. CDR1 is EGSNGY, CDR2 YDSYNSKV, per germline. The CDR3 protein is CATWDGRYYKKLF. CDR3 DNA sequence: TGTGCCACCTGGGACGGGCGGTATTATAAGAAACTCTTT.

In this sample, this clone turned up a few times. J is TRGJP2 and V is TRGV8. No J gene is reported in TCRdb; it was inferred here by comparing the DNA with germline. The germline V gene encodes CDR1 VENAVY and CDR2 YDSYNSRV. The trim removed 2 bases at V and 4 bases at J, leaving 4 bases unmatched. The CDR3 sequence is 14 residues long. The CDR3 DNA sequence: TGTGCCACCTGGGATACAGTTAGTGATTGGATCAAGACGTTT. Translation: CATWDTVSDWIKTF.

The V call is TRGV9, the J call TRGJ1 or TRGJ2. TCRdb lists no J gene, so it was determined here by aligning the DNA to germline. This CDR3 is built from 10 residues. Germline V gene data show CDR1 as GITISATS and CDR2 as ISYDGTV (reference sequence). Germline trimming cut 2 bases from V and 9 bases from J; bases unmatched to any gene: 1. The CDR3 spells CALWEGKKLF. The CDR3 DNA reads TGTGCCTTGTGGGAGGGTAAGAAACTCTTT.

With regard to this clone: One base separates it from a far larger clone, so it is likely a read error. V and J are TRGV9 and TRGJ1 or TRGJ2. TCRdb is silent on the J gene; assignment here came from matching the DNA to germline. The CDR3 runs to 11 residues. The germline V gene encodes CDR1 GITISATS and CDR2 ISYDGTV (reference sequence). The CDR3 loop is CASWFPYKKLF. The DNA of the CDR3 is TGTGCCTCGTGGTTTCCTTATAAGAAACTCTTT.

This clone is judged medium-sized. The chain recombines TRGV2 with TRGJP2. No J gene was available from TCRdb, and it was assigned here by a germline match of the DNA. Germline loops: CDR1 EGSNGY, CDR2 YDSYNSKV. J lost 3 bases, V lost 1 base, and 5 bases had no gene match. CDR3 length: 15 residues. CDR3 amino acids: CATWDGVGSDWIKTF. CDR3 bases: TGTGCCACCTGGGACGGAGTTGGTAGTGATTGGATCAAGACGTTT.